The rows below give T cell receptor beta chains drawn from one sample of a study of OX40 agonist ivuxolimab in advanced cancers. The repertoire was sequenced with immunoSEQ multiplex PCR; TCRdb's copy has only in-frame clones and lacks some. Here the sample spans tens of thousands of clones, roughly 80% being singletons. This specimen consisted of CD4+ or CD8+ T cells sorted from blood, obtained in a trial of the OX40 agonist ivuxolimab. Every receptor here comes from an adult with an advanced solid tumor such as melanoma, head and neck, liver or kidney cancer. CDR3s include the opening cysteine and the closing phenylalanine or tryptophan. D genes are given only for firm matches. Clone size is shown for a subset of rows, as once, few, many or a class of expanded clone.

v_call	clone_size	j_call	d_call	cdr3_nt	cdr3_aa
TRBV27	.	TRBJ2-7	.	TGTGCCAGCAGTTTAGCGGCAGGCTCCTACGAGCAGTACTTC	CASSLAAGSYEQYF
TRBV28	.	TRBJ2-3	.	TGTGCCAGCAGAGGGGGGGTGAGGACCAGCCTGGGAGATACGCAGTATTTT	CASRGGVRTSLGDTQYF
TRBV5-4	.	TRBJ2-7	.	TGTGCCAGCAGCTCTAGCTCTAGGGGCATCTACGAGCAGTACTTC	CASSSSSRGIYEQYF
TRBV6-5	.	TRBJ1-1	TRBD1	TGTGCCAGCAGTTATTCGCGGACAGGGTGGGACACTGAAGCTTTCTTT	CASSYSRTGWDTEAFF
TRBV10-3	.	TRBJ2-5	.	TGTGCCATCAGGACAGTAGATCAAGAGACCCAGTACTTC	CAIRTVDQETQYF
TRBV4-1	once	TRBJ2-7	.	TGCGCCAGCAGCCAAGCTCTCCAGGGGATGGTATCCTACGAGCAGTACTTC	CASSQALQGMVSYEQYF
TRBV6-5	.	TRBJ1-3	.	TGTGCCAGCAGGCTTGGAAACACCATATATTTT	CASRLGNTIYF
TRBV5-1	few	TRBJ2-3	.	TGCGCCAGCAGCTTTGGGGTCATCACAGATACGCAGTATTTT	CASSFGVITDTQYF
TRBV9	.	TRBJ2-2	.	TGTGCCAGCAGCGGACCCGGGGGTGGTACCACCGGGGAGCTGTTTTTT	CASSGPGGGTTGELFF
TRBV4-1	.	TRBJ2-6	.	TGCGCCAGCAGCCATCTTATAGCCACCTTACGGGACATCCTCTCTGGGGCCAACGTCCTGACTTTC	CASSHLIATLRDILSGANVLTF
TRBV7-9	.	TRBJ2-3	.	TGTGCCAGCAGCGGCGAAGGGGGTACGCAGTATTTT	CASSGEGGTQYF
TRBV5-1	once	TRBJ2-1	TRBD1	TGCGCCAGCAGCTTAACAGGGGGCTCCGGAAGGTACAATGAGCAGTTCTTC	CASSLTGGSGRYNEQFF
TRBV7-3	.	TRBJ2-3	TRBD1	TGTGCCAGCAGCTTACACCCGGGACAGGGGCGCACAGATACGCAGTATTTT	CASSLHPGQGRTDTQYF
TRBV2	.	TRBJ2-5	.	TGTGCCAGCAGTGATGGGCCGTGGGAGACCCAGTACTTC	CASSDGPWETQYF
TRBV28	.	TRBJ1-1	.	TGTGCCAGCGGAGATCCCCGACGTAGTCCGAACACTGAAGCTTTCTTT	CASGDPRRSPNTEAFF
TRBV9	.	TRBJ2-7	.	TGTGCCAGCAGCGTTCCCCGAGGTGAGCAGTACTTC	CASSVPRGEQYF
TRBV6-6	few	TRBJ1-5	.	TGTGCCAGCAGTTACCTGCTATCCAGCAATCAGCCCCAGCATTTT	CASSYLLSSNQPQHF
TRBV28	few	TRBJ1-4	TRBD1	TGTGCCAGCAGTTTAGCCGGGACAGGGCAGACCGGTAGGGCAACTAATGAAAAACTGTTTTTT	CASSLAGTGQTGRATNEKLFF
TRBV9	.	TRBJ2-1	.	TGTGCCAGCAGCGAGTGGGGGGGGGCCCGCCTCGAGCAGTTCTTC	CASSEWGGARLEQFF
TRBV10-3	.	TRBJ1-1	.	TGTGCCATCAGTGAGTGGGAACTCACGGGGAACACTGAAGCTTTCTTT	CAISEWELTGNTEAFF
TRBV6-1	few	TRBJ2-2	.	TGTGCCAGCAGTGTGGAAGGACCCGGGGAGCTGTTTTTT	CASSVEGPGELFF
TRBV10-3	.	TRBJ1-2	.	TGTGCCATCAGTGAGAGGACAGCAGGCTACACCTTC	CAISERTAGYTF
TRBV7-9	.	TRBJ2-3	.	TGTGCCAGCATCAACTGGCGGGGGCCCACAGATACGCAGTATTTT	CASINWRGPTDTQYF
TRBV28	few	TRBJ1-3	.	TGTGCCAGCAGTTTACAGGGAAACACCATATATTTT	CASSLQGNTIYF
TRBV5-1	.	TRBJ2-1	TRBD1	TGCGCCAGCAGCTTGACAGGGGGTAGCAATGAGCAGTTCTTC	CASSLTGGSNEQFF
TRBV4-2	.	TRBJ2-3	.	TGTGCCAGCAGCCAAGGGCTCGGTCCAGGTGGCACAGATACGCAGTATTTT	CASSQGLGPGGTDTQYF
TRBV28	.	TRBJ1-4	TRBD1	TGTGCCAGCAGGGGAACAGGGGGCAGGGAAAAACTGTTTTTT	CASRGTGGREKLFF
TRBV2	.	TRBJ2-7	.	TGTGCCAGCAGCGCGGGTTACGAGCAGTACTTC	CASSAGYEQYF
TRBV30	.	TRBJ2-7	TRBD2	TGTGCCTGGAGTAGGGGACTAGCGGGGGTGGTAGAGGAGCAGTACTTC	CAWSRGLAGVVEEQYF
TRBV6-6	.	TRBJ2-7	TRBD2	TGTGCCAGCAGGGACTCCGGGACTAGCGGGTACGAGCAGTACTTC	CASRDSGTSGYEQYF
TRBV28	.	TRBJ2-2	.	TGTGCCAGCAGTTCTGGCACCGGGGAGCTGTTTTTT	CASSSGTGELFF
TRBV7-3	.	TRBJ2-7	.	TGTGCCAGCAGCTACCAAGCGGCAAGTTACGAGCAGTACTTC	CASSYQAASYEQYF
TRBV14	.	TRBJ1-1	.	TGTGCCAGCAGCCACTTCGGGACGGCGAACACTGAAGCTTTCTTT	CASSHFGTANTEAFF
TRBV20-1	.	TRBJ2-1	.	TGCAGTGCGTTAAGGGGGGAGCGGCAGTTCTTC	CSALRGERQFF
TRBV27	.	TRBJ1-3	.	TGTGCCAGCAGTCCAATACAGGGACATGTCTCTGGAAACACCATATATTTT	CASSPIQGHVSGNTIYF
TRBV4-2	.	TRBJ2-1	TRBD2	TGTGCCAGCAGCCAAGATGAAGCGGGGGGTTACAATGAGCAGTTCTTC	CASSQDEAGGYNEQFF
TRBV10-3	once	TRBJ2-3	.	TGTGCCATCAGTGAGCCTATCGAGTACCGAGATACGCAGTATTTT	CAISEPIEYRDTQYF
TRBV7-7	once	TRBJ2-1	.	TGTGCTAGCAGCAACGGGGGTAGTGAGCAGTTCTTC	CASSNGGSEQFF
TRBV2	.	TRBJ2-2	.	TGTGCCAGCAGTCCGGCAGGGAATCTCGCCGGGGAGCTGTTTTTT	CASSPAGNLAGELFF
TRBV5-5	.	TRBJ1-5	.	TGTGCCAGCAGCTTGCACGCCGATCAGCCCCAGCATTTT	CASSLHADQPQHF
TRBV7-6	.	TRBJ2-7	TRBD1	TGTGCCAGCAGCTTAGAGCCCGGGACAGGGGATTACGAGCAGTACTTC	CASSLEPGTGDYEQYF